The clone carrying this T cell receptor beta chain appeared once. This sample was taken from a study of shared T cell receptors in the human thymus. Only in-frame clones appear in the TCRdb table, and some are missing; sequencing was by immunoSEQ multiplex PCR. The sample shows 500,000 to 850,000 clones, around 87% of them seen only once. This sample also belongs to another study, concerning human thymus T cells.

Specimen: thymocytes. The origin of this receptor is a boy under two years old with a congenital heart defect.

CDR3: CASSLGKRDYNEQFF. CDR3 in DNA: TGCGCCAGCAGCTTGGGCAAGCGGGACTACAATGAGCAGTTCTTC. The rearrangement joins TRBV5-1 to TRBJ2-1; TRBD2 matches at 7 bases. This CDR3 has 15 residues. V shed 0 bases, J shed 3 bases, and the junction held 3 bases outside the gene matches. Germline lookup yields CDR1 SGHRS and CDR2 YFSETQ.